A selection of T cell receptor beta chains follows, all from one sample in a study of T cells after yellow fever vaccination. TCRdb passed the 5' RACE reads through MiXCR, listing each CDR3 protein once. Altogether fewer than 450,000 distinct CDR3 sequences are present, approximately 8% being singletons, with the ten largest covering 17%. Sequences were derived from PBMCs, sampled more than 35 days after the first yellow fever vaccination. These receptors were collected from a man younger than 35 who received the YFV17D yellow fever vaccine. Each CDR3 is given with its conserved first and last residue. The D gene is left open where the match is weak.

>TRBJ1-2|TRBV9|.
CASSVQGISGYTF
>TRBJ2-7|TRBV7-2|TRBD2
CASSLLAGEFYEQYF
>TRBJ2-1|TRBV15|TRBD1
CATSRGDRGGEQFF
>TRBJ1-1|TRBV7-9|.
CASSSVGGPTEAFF
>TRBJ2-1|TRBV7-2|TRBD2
CASSLGSGGYNEQFF
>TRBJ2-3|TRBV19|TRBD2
CASRRSGGAADTQYF
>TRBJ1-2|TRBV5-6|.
CASSPGSSNYGYTF
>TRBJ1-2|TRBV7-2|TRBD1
CASSYGTGNGYGYTF
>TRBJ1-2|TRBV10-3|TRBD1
CAIWGDSLNYGYTF
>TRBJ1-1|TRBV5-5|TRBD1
CASRTGTGNTEAFF
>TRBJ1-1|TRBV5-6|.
CASSFPSGTEALF
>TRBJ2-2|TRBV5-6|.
CASSPDRREIGGELFF
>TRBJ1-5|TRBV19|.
CASSFSSQLNQPQHF
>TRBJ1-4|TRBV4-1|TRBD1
CASSLKWDSVLRANEKLFF
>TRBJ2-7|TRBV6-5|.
CASSLTVHSYEQYF
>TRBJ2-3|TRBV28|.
CASSFGQGFGTQYF
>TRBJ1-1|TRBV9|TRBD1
CASSEPPGTGSEAFF
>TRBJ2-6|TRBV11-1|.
CASSSLWGRDVVRSGANVLTF
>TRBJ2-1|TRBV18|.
CASSPPGGDNNEQFF